The present T cell receptor beta chain was sequenced within a study of shared clonotypes between healthy human individuals. Study in general: Three plates each covered CD4 naive and memory; CD8 naive two, CD8 memory one. Study outcomes and limitations: Shared clonotypes across all four donors exceeded non-shared ones in generation probability. Tissues were not sampled, only blood, and their repertoires likely differ.

Investigators spread the genomic DNA of each subset evenly over several immunoSEQ plates. Repertoires were generated with immunoSEQ multiplex PCR, while TCRdb's copy carries only in-frame clones and drops some. The table shows hundreds of thousands of clones, with approximately 79% occurring only once. A word on this clone: Its antigen is not identified.

This clonotype was sampled from a woman younger than 45 in good health. Specimen: memory CD4+ T cells sorted from blood. Subset noted: CD45RA-negative fraction.

The CDR3 DNA reads as TGTGCCAGCAGACCAGGACGGTACAATCAGCCCCAGCATTTT. Translation: CASRPGRYNQPQHF. This chain connects TRBV27 to TRBJ1-5, with D hard to call. Germline CDR1 and CDR2: MNHEY and SMNVEV (reference sequence). This CDR3 has 14 residues. V was trimmed by 6 bases and J by 3 bases, leaving 12 bases between them.